This TCR beta chain was observed in a study of blood T cells in healthy people across ages. Trimming removed 4 bases at V and 1 base at J, with 11 bases between. Germline lookup yields CDR1 SGDLS and CDR2 YYNGEE. This CDR3 spans 14 amino acids. The second PCR ran about 7 to 12 cycles with a sample-barcoded 5' primer and J-beta primers. Every cDNA molecule carried a tag from a template-switch adaptor bearing 12 random nucleotides. TCRdb reprocessed the 5' RACE reads with MiXCR, giving one entry per CDR3 protein. The table has about 1.4 million distinct CDR3 sequences, around 55% seen once. Roughly 10 milliliters of peripheral blood were drawn from each donor into EDTA-treated tubes.

The rearrangement links TRBV9 to TRBJ1-1; no clear D. The receptor comes from a young man in good health. Sequenced input: blood. This chain's CDR3 is CASSIAVGNTEAFF. CDR3 sequence (DNA): TGTGCCAGCAGCATAGCTGTGGGGAACACTGAAGCTTTCTTT.